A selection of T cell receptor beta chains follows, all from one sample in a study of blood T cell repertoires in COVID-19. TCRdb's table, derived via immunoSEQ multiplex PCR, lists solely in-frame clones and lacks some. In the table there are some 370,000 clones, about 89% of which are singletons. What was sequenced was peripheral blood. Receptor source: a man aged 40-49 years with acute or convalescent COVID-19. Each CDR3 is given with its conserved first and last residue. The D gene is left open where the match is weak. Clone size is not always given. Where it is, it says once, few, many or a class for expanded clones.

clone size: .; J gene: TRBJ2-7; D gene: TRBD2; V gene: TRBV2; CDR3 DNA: TGTGCCAGCAGGGGGCCGGGACTAGCTTACGAGCAGTACTTC; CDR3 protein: CASRGPGLAYEQYF
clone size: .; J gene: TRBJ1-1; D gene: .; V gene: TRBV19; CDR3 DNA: TGTGCCAGTAGTAACCGGGGGAACACTGAAGCTTTCTTT; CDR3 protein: CASSNRGNTEAFF
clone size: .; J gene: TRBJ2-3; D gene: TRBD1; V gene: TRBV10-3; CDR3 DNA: TGTGCCATCAGTGACCGGGACAGGGGGACAGATACGCAGTATTTT; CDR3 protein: CAISDRDRGTDTQYF
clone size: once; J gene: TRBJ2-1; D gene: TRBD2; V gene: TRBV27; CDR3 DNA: TGTGCCAGCACGGGTACCCATCTAGCGGGGGGGGATAACTCCTACAATGAGCAGTTCTTC; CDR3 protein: CASTGTHLAGGDNSYNEQFF
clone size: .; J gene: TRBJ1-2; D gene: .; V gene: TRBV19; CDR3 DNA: TGTGCCAGTAGCCCGACAGCAACAGTCTATGGCTACACCTTC; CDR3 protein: CASSPTATVYGYTF
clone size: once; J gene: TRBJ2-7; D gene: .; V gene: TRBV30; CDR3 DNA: TGTGCCTGGAGTCCCATAACCACAGGCTTTGAAGGGGAGCAGTACTTC; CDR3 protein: CAWSPITTGFEGEQYF
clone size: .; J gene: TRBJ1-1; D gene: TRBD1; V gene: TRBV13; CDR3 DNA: TGTGCCAGCAGCTTTGGGGGACAGGGTGGCCGATTGGAAGCTTTCTTT; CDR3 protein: CASSFGGQGGRLEAFF
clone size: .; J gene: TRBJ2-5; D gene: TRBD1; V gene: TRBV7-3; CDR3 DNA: TGTGCCAGCAGCTTGGACAGGGGGTCAGAGACCCAGTACTTC; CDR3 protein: CASSLDRGSETQYF
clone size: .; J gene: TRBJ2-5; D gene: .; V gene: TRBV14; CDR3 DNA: TGTGCTAAGTCCTTTAGCGGCGCAGTTCGTAGACAAGAGACCCAGTACTTC; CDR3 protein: CAKSFSGAVRRQETQYF
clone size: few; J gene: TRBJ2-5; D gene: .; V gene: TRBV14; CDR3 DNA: TGTGCCAGCAGCCAAGATCGCGGGGTTTCCCAAGAGACCCAGTACTTC; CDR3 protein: CASSQDRGVSQETQYF
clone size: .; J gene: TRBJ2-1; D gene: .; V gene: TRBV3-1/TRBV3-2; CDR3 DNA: TGTGCCAGCAGCCAAGATTCTGATGAGCAGTTCTTC; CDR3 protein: CASSQDSDEQFF
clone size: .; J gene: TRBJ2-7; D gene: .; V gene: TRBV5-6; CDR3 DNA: TGTGCCAGCAGCTTGAGCGGAAGGGCCTACGAGCAGTACTTC; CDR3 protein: CASSLSGRAYEQYF
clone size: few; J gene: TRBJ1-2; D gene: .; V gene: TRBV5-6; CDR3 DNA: TGTGCCAGCAGCTTGTGGGGGGGCTCAGAGGGCTACACCTTC; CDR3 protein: CASSLWGGSEGYTF
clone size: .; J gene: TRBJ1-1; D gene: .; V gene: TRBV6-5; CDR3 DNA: TGTGCCAGCAGTTCCAGCGTTAACACTGAAGCTTTCTTT; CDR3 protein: CASSSSVNTEAFF
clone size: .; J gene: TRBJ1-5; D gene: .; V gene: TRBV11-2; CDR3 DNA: TGTGCCAGCAGCTTAGACAGGCTTACTCAGCCCCAGCATTTT; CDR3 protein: CASSLDRLTQPQHF
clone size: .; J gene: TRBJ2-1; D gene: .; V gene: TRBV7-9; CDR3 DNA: TGTGCCGGGTCGGGGGGCGATGAGCAGTTCTTC; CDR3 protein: CAGSGGDEQFF
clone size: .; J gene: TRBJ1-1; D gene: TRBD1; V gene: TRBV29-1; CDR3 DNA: TGCAGCGTTGAGGCGGACAGGGAATGGAACACTGAAGCTTTCTTT; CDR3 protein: CSVEADREWNTEAFF
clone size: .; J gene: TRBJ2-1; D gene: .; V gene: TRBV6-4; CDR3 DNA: TGTGCCAGCAGTGACTCATGGAGCTCCTACAATGAGCAGTTCTTC; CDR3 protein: CASSDSWSSYNEQFF